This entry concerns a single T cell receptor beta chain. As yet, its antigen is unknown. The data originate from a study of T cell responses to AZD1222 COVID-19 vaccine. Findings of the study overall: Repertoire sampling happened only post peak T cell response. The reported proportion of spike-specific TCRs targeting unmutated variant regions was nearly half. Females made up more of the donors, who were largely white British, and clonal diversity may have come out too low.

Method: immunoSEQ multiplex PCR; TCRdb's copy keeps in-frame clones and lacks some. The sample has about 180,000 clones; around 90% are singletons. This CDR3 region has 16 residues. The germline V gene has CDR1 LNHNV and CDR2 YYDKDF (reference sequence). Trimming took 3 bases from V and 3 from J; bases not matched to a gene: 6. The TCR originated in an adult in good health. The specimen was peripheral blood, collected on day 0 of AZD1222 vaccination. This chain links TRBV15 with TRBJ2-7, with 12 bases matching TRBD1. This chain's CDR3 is CATSRAGQGAYYEQYF. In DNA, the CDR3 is TGTGCCACCAGCAGGGCGGGACAGGGGGCCTACTACGAGCAGTACTTC.